This record covers a single T cell receptor beta chain. In the original processing: It was from reference gene primer amplification that nucleated cell counts were estimated. Generated by immunoSEQ multiplex PCR, the TCRdb table keeps only in-frame clones and is missing some. The DNA was the basis for D and trimming; V, J and clone size are from that table. This sample has under 150,000 clones, with under 85% found just once. The data are from a study of blood T cell repertoires in COVID-19. Background on the study: Samples of COVID-19 (acute and convalescent) were obtained from the United States, Italy and Spain.

Participants spanned ages about 18 to 90 years and resided in 20 to 30 US areas. Germline CDR1 is ENHRY and CDR2 is SYGVKD. The CDR3 sequence is 15 residues long. V was clipped by 3 bases and J by 3 bases, with 14 bases between them. Sequencing used PBMCs or T cells enriched from blood (not recorded which). This receptor was taken from a man aged 25 to 40 who had recovered from COVID-19. The J gene is TRBJ1-2, the V gene TRBV10-3, with D possibly TRBD1 on 6 matching bases. CDR3 region: CAISEGGRGDYGYTF. CDR3 DNA sequence: TGTGCCATCAGTGAAGGCGGCAGGGGCGACTATGGCTACACCTTC.